These T cell receptor beta chains were read from a single sample in a study of blood T cell repertoires in COVID-19. The table came from immunoSEQ multiplex PCR; TCRdb's copy has only in-frame clones and leaves some out. The repertoire holds about 300,000 clones, with 85% to 90% as singletons. The sample consisted of PBMCs or T cells enriched from blood (not recorded which). Receptors originate from a man aged 30 to 39 who had recovered from COVID-19. Both conserved end residues are part of each CDR3. A D gene is named only where the DNA matches it firmly. Not every row has a clone size; where given, it reads once, few, many or a size class.

D gene | J gene | V gene | CDR3 length | clone size | CDR3 DNA | CDR3 protein
. | TRBJ1-2 | TRBV27 | 14 | few | TGTGCCAGCAGCCCGTCCTCTATGGGAGCTGGCTACACCTTC | CASSPSSMGAGYTF
TRBD1 | TRBJ1-2 | TRBV6-4 | 16 | . | TGTGCCAGCAGCCGGACAGGGGGGTCAGCTAACTATGGCTACACCTTC | CASSRTGGSANYGYTF
TRBD1 | TRBJ2-3 | TRBV29-1 | 14 | . | TGCAGCGTAGCAGGGACAGGGGGTACAGATACGCAGTATTTT | CSVAGTGGTDTQYF
. | TRBJ2-7 | TRBV20-1 | 11 | . | TGCAGTGCCAGCCGGCGGGTCGAGCAGTACTTC | CSASRRVEQYF
TRBD2 | TRBJ2-1 | TRBV5-1 | 16 | once | TGCGCCAGCAGCTGGCCGGGGTCTAGCGGCTACAATGAGCAGTTCTTC | CASSWPGSSGYNEQFF
. | TRBJ2-7 | TRBV13 | 11 | . | TGTGCCAGCAGCTTATCGGGCGAGCAGTACTTC | CASSLSGEQYF
TRBD2 | TRBJ2-5 | TRBV6-6 | 19 | . | TGTGCCAGCAGTCGCAGTTACTTCCTCCTAGCGGGAGGGGGGGAGACCCAGTACTTC | CASSRSYFLLAGGGETQYF
TRBD1 | TRBJ1-1 | TRBV28 | 12 | . | TGTGCCAGCAGTTATCAGGGGGCCGAGGCTTTCTTT | CASSYQGAEAFF
. | TRBJ1-2 | TRBV3-1/TRBV3-2 | 13 | . | TGTGCCAGCAGCCAAGCAGGGAACTATGGCTACACCTTC | CASSQAGNYGYTF
TRBD1 | TRBJ1-5 | TRBV12-3/TRBV12-4 | 12 | . | TGTGCCAGCAGTCAAGCGGGACAGGGACGGCATTTT | CASSQAGQGRHF
. | TRBJ2-7 | TRBV4-1 | 13 | . | TGCGCCAGCAGCCTGGACAGAACCTACGAGCAGTACTTC | CASSLDRTYEQYF
. | TRBJ1-4 | TRBV27 | 15 | . | TGTGCCAGCAGTTCATTACAGGGTGTGGATGAAAAACTGTTTTTT | CASSSLQGVDEKLFF